One sample yielded the 12 T cell receptor beta chains listed below, sequenced in a study of CD8 T cells in Susac syndrome. The authors reverse transcribed about 0.45 to 1 ug RNA with random hexamers. TCRdb redid the calling of the immunoSEQ multiplex PCR reads with MiXCR, one entry per CDR3 protein. The sample contains some 130,000 distinct CDR3 sequences, about 96% of which appear only once. Sequencing was carried out using CD4+ T cells from PBMCs. Source of these receptors: a human donor in good health.

The V gene is TRBV3-1, the J gene TRBJ2-7; 11 nucleotides agree with TRBD2. The CDR3 is 17 amino acids. Germline trimming cut 4 bases from V and 2 bases from J; bases unmatched to any gene: 10. Germline loops: CDR1 LGHDT, CDR2 YNNKEL (reference sequence). CDR3: CASSPPTGSGRAYEQYF. Written as DNA, the CDR3 is TGTGCCAGCAGCCCTCCCACGGGTAGCGGGAGGGCCTACGAGCAGTACTTC.

Only one count was recorded for this clonotype. The chain carries TRBV18 and TRBJ2-7; perhaps TRBD2 as D (5 bases). V was cut by 3 bases and J by 2 bases, with 11 bases left in between. The CDR3 length is 14 residues. Germline assignment: CDR1 KGHSH and CDR2 LQKENI. The DNA for the CDR3 is TGTGCCAGCTCACCTTTAACCGGGGCCTACGAGCAGTACTTC. Translated: CASSPLTGAYEQYF.

The gene calls are TRBV30 and TRBJ1-5; 11 bases align to TRBD1. Germline CDR1 is GTSNPN and CDR2 is SVGIG (reference sequence). Trimming removed 1 base from V and 3 bases from J; junction bases left unmatched: 11. This CDR3 region has 18 residues. CDR3 sequence (DNA): TGTGCCTGGAGTGGGTCTGGACAGGGGGCATTCTCCAATCAGCCCCAGCATTTT. Residues: CAWSGSGQGAFSNQPQHF.

This clonotype was counted once. In DNA, the CDR3 is TGTGCCAGCAGCGAGGGCTCCTACAATGAGCAGTTCTTC. As protein: CASSEGSYNEQFF. The V call is TRBV28, the J call TRBJ2-1; D may be TRBD2 (5 bases). This CDR3 comprises 13 residues. V shed 6 bases and J shed 0 bases, with 6 bases lying between them. Germline V gives CDR1 MDHEN, CDR2 SYDVKM.

CDR3 amino acids: CASSLFPLAGEDEQFF. CDR3 DNA: TGTGCCAGCAGTTTATTTCCCCTAGCGGGTGAGGATGAGCAGTTCTTC. The J gene is TRBJ2-1, the V gene TRBV28, with 8 bases matching TRBD2. The CDR3 has 16 residues. Germline values: CDR1 MDHEN, CDR2 SYDVKM. The junction had 10 bases not matched to a gene; V was cut back by 1 base and J by 8 bases.

The gene calls are TRBV6-5 and TRBJ2-7, with no clear D. CDR1 is MNHEY and CDR2 is SVGAGI in the germline V gene. The CDR3 has 12 residues. Trimming took 5 bases from V and 6 from J, leaving 11 bases between them. As DNA, the CDR3 is TGTGCCAGCAGTACAAATAGGGCCGAGCAGTACTTC. This sequence encodes CASSTNRAEQYF.

CDR3 protein: CASSMDRMAANYGYTF. The DNA for the CDR3 is TGTGCCAGCAGTATGGACAGGATGGCAGCTAACTATGGCTACACCTTC. The chain is built from TRBV2 and TRBJ1-2; TRBD1 agrees at 7 bases. This CDR3 has 16 amino acids. The V segment lost 5 bases and the J segment 0 bases; nucleotides outside the gene matches: 9. Germline V gives CDR1 SNHLY, CDR2 FYNNEI.

The rearrangement joins TRBV24-1 to TRBJ2-3; 11 bases are a match to TRBD2. V lost 2 bases to trimming and J lost 3 bases; unmatched junction nucleotides: 6. CDR3 length: 17 residues. The germline CDR1 and CDR2 sequences are KGHDR and SFDVKD. The CDR3 region is CATSDSRLAGRTDTQYF. DNA for the CDR3: TGTGCCACCAGTGATTCTCGACTAGCGGGAAGGACAGATACGCAGTATTTT.

The chain is built from TRBV7-8 and TRBJ2-1, with 9 nucleotides matching TRBD2. In germline, CDR1 is SGHVS, CDR2 FQNEAQ. V lost 5 bases and J lost 2; bases outside the gene matches: 7. The CDR3 has 16 amino acids. The CDR3: CASSATSGPPYNEQFF. CDR3 coding DNA: TGTGCCAGCAGCGCGACTAGCGGCCCCCCCTACAATGAGCAGTTCTTC. Full variable domain (rest looked up from reference TRBV7-8 and TRBJ2-1): GAGVSQSPRYKVAKRGQDVALRCDPISGHVSLFWYQQALGQGPEFLTYFQNEAQLDKSGLPSDRFFAERPEGSVSTLKIQRTQQEDSAVYLCASSATSGPPYNEQFFGPGTRLTVL.

The CDR3 nucleotides read TGTGCCAGCAGGAGAGGGACAGGGGAATACAATGAGCAGTTCTTC. Translating it yields CASRRGTGEYNEQFF. V gene TRBV6-1 combines with J gene TRBJ2-1, with 10 bases lining up with TRBD1. V was clipped by 6 bases and J by 4 bases; unmatched bases: 6. The CDR3 length is 15 residues. Germline values: CDR1 MNHNS, CDR2 SASEGT.

This rearrangement joins TRBV18 to TRBJ2-5; the D gene is possibly TRBD1 (6 bases). CDR1 and CDR2 from the germline V gene are KGHSH and LQKENI. The CDR3 sequence is 15 residues long. The ends were cut back, 3 bases at V and 7 bases at J, with 18 bases in the middle. CDR3 region: CASSPPLTGRTTQYF. The CDR3 DNA sequence: TGTGCCAGCTCACCCCCCCTGACAGGTCGCACGACCCAGTACTTC.

The V and J genes are TRBV20-1 and TRBJ2-1; 11 bases are a match to TRBD2. The trim removed 6 bases at V and 3 bases at J, leaving 4 bases unmatched. The length of the CDR3 is 14 residues. Germline V lookup: CDR1 DFQATT, CDR2 SNEGSKA (reference sequence). In nucleotides, the CDR3 is TGCAGTGCCTATGGACTAGCGGGCTACAATGAGCAGTTCTTC. Amino acids: CSAYGLAGYNEQFF.